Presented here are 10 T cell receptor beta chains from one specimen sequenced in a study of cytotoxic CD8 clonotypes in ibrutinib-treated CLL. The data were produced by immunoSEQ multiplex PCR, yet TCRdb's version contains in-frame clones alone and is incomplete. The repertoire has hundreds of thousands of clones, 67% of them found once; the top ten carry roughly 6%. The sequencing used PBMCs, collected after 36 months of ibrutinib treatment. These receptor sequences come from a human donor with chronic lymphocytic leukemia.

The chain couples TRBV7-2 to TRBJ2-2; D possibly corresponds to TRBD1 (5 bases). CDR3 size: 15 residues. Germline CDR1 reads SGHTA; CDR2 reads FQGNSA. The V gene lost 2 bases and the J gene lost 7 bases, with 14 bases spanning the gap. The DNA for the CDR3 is TGTGCCAGCAGCTTACGGGTCCAGGGTTTCGGGGAGCTGTTTTTT. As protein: CASSLRVQGFGELFF.

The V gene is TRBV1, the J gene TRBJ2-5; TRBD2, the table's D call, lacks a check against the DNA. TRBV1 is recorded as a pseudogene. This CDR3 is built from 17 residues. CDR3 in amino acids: CTSSQRGGHKRGETQYF. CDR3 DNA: TGCACCAGCAGCCAACGCGGGGGGCACAAAAGGGGAGAGACCCAGTACTTC.

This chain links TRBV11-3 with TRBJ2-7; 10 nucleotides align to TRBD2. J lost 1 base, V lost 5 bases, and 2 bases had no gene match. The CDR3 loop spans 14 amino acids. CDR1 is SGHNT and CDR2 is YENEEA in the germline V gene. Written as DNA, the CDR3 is TGTGCCAGCAGCCTAGCGGGGGCATCCTACGAGCAGTACTTC. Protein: CASSLAGASYEQYF.

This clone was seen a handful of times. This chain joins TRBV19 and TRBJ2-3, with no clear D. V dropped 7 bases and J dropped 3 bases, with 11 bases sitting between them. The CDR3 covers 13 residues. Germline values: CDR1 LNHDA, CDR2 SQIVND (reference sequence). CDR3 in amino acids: CASKNWATDTQYF. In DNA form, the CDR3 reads TGTGCCAGTAAGAACTGGGCGACAGATACGCAGTATTTT.

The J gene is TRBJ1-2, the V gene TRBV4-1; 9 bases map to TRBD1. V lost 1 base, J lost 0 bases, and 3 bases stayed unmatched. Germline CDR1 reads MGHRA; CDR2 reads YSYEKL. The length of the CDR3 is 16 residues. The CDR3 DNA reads TGCGCCAGCAGCCAAGTGGGACAGGGAGCTAACTATGGCTACACCTTC. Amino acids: CASSQVGQGANYGYTF.

CDR3 loop: CASTAPGVGGYTF. CDR3 DNA: TGTGCCAGTACCGCACCAGGGGTGGGTGGCTACACCTTC. The chain combines TRBV19 with TRBJ1-2, with a weak D call TRBD1 (6 bases). V shed 7 bases and J shed 7 bases, with 16 bases lying between them. CDR1 and CDR2 (germline): LNHDA, SQIVND (reference sequence). This CDR3 region has 13 residues.

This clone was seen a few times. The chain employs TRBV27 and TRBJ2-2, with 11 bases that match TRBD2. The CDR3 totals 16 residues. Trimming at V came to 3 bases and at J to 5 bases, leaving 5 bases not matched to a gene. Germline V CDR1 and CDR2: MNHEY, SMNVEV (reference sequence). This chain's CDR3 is CASSFLAGGFTGELFF. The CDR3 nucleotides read TGTGCCAGCAGTTTCCTAGCGGGAGGTTTTACCGGGGAGCTGTTTTTT.

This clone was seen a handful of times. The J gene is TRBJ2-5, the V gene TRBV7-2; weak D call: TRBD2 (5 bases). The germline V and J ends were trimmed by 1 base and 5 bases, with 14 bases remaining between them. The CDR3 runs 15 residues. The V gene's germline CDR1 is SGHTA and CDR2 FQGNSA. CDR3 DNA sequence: TGTGCCAGCAGCTTAGTACACGCTAGCATGGAGACCCAGTACTTC. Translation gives CASSLVHASMETQYF.

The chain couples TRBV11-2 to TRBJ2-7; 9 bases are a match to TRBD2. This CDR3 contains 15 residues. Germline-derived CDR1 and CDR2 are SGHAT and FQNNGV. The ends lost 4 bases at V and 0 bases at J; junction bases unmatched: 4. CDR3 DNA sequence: TGTGCCAGCAGCTCGCTAGCGGGGAGCTCCTACGAGCAGTACTTC. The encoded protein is CASSSLAGSSYEQYF.

The CDR3 bases are TGCGCCAGCAGCCAAGGACCCTTACCGTTGGCCCCTAATCAGCCCCAGCATTTT. Translation gives CASSQGPLPLAPNQPQHF. This sequence joins TRBV4-1 and TRBJ1-5; D gene ambiguous. Trimming shortened V by 1 base and J by 4 bases, and 20 bases separated the two germline ends. Germline V CDR1 and CDR2: MGHRA, YSYEKL. The CDR3 spans 18 residues.